The sequence of this T cell receptor (beta chain) was determined in a study of blood T cell repertoires in COVID-19. For the study at large: Recovered status applied to Cohort 3 donors who had two consecutive negative PCRs. It also applied to those with clearance or with symptom resolution. There were acute and convalescent COVID-19 samples, and they came from the United States, Italy and Spain.

Profiled with immunoSEQ multiplex PCR; TCRdb holds only in-frame clones, not every one. The sample holds about 270,000 clones, roughly 91% seen once. With regard to this clone: The sample has other DNA sequences that encode this CDR3 too.

V dropped 0 bases and J dropped 0 bases, with 5 bases sitting between them. The V gene's germline CDR1 is MNHEY and CDR2 SVGEGT. The CDR3 runs to 14 residues. Sequenced sample: PBMCs or T cells enriched from blood (not recorded which). This clonotype was obtained from a woman aged 55-70 years in a cohort exposed to, infected with or recovered from COVID-19 (not recorded which). The chain carries TRBV6-2 or TRBV6-3 and TRBJ1-2; D uncertain. The CDR3 DNA follows: TGTGCCAGCAGTTACTCGAGAACTAACTATGGCTACACCTTC. It codes for CASSYSRTNYGYTF.